This T cell receptor (beta chain) comes out of a study of blood T cell repertoires in COVID-19. For the study at large: Sample material is recorded as cDNA or gDNA derived from T cells, B-cell-depleted T cells, or PBMCs.

Germline loops: CDR1 ENHRY, CDR2 SYGVKD. The ends lost 10 bases at V and 7 bases at J; junction bases unmatched: 10. This CDR3 is 13 amino acids long. Source study methods: Estimation of nucleated cell counts relied on the amplification of reference gene primers. Profiled with immunoSEQ multiplex PCR; TCRdb holds only in-frame clones, not every one. The V and J calls and clone size are taken from that table; D and trimming were inferred from the DNA. Of about 480,000 clones detected, approximately 88% appear once; the ten largest clones hold 1.8%. Each participant's cohort was designated according to participant-reported clinical history. Recovered Cohort 3 donors showed two negative PCRs, clearance, or symptom resolution.

The clonotype originates from a woman between 40 and 50 years old who had recovered from COVID-19. Material: PBMCs or T cells enriched from blood (not recorded which). The genes are TRBV10-3 and TRBJ2-7, with 10 bases identical to TRBD2. The CDR3 loop is CATKAGGSEEQYF. The CDR3 DNA follows: TGTGCCACGAAAGCGGGAGGGTCTGAGGAGCAGTACTTC.